This T cell receptor (beta chain) was sequenced during a study of T cell changes during pregnancy in multiple sclerosis. Assay: immunoSEQ multiplex PCR; the TCRdb copy retains only in-frame clones and omits some. The sample includes 55,000 to 95,000 clones, just over 90% of them seen just once. Losses at the gene ends were 4 bases for V and 8 bases for J; bases not matched to a gene: 12. From germline, CDR1 is SEHNR and CDR2 FQNEAQ (reference sequence). The CDR3 has 16 residues. The sample here was peripheral blood, taken in the second trimester of pregnancy. This rearrangement joins TRBV7-9 to TRBJ2-2, with 8 bases fitting TRBD1. The receptor comes from a female donor in good health, enrolled as a control in a pregnancy study. This CDR3 reads CASSSSGTGPQGELFF. Written as DNA, the CDR3 is TGTGCCAGCAGCTCCTCCGGGACAGGACCCCAAGGGGAGCTGTTTTTT.